This is a list of T cell receptor beta chains from one sample in a study of blood T cell repertoires in COVID-19. Here immunoSEQ multiplex PCR was the method, and the copy in TCRdb shows in-frame clones only, minus some. Among a few hundred thousand clones, roughly 90% were seen once, and the ten largest hold approximately 3%. The specimen sequenced was PBMCs or T cells enriched from blood (not recorded which). The receptors derive from a woman in her twenties or thirties who had recovered from COVID-19. Both conserved end residues are part of each CDR3. The order of the fields is CDR3 DNA, CDR3 protein, D gene, clone size, CDR3 length, V gene, J gene. A D gene is named only where the DNA matches it firmly. Where a row states a size, it is once, few, many or the class of an expanded clone; other rows omit it.

TGTGCCAGCAGCCCTCTTACTCTGAACACTGAAGCTTTCTTT	CASSPLTLNTEAFF	-	-	14	TRBV5-4	TRBJ1-1
TGTGCCAGCAGTTTAAGGGGGAAGGATACGCAGTATTTT	CASSLRGKDTQYF	-	-	13	TRBV12-3/TRBV12-4	TRBJ2-3
TGTGCCAGCAGCGCACCGGGACAGGGGATTGGAACTGAAGCTTTCTTT	CASSAPGQGIGTEAFF	TRBD1	once	16	TRBV9	TRBJ1-1
TGTGCCAGCAGTTTACCGGGACAGACCTACAATGAGCAGTTCTTC	CASSLPGQTYNEQFF	TRBD1	-	15	TRBV28	TRBJ2-1
TGTGCCTGGAGTGGCCCAGGCCCCAATCAGCCCCAGCATTTT	CAWSGPGPNQPQHF	-	-	14	TRBV30	TRBJ1-5
TGTGCCAGCAGCCAAGATCTTGGGACAGGGGATCTATCGGGCTCACCCCTCCACTTT	CASSQDLGTGDLSGSPLHF	TRBD1	-	19	TRBV3-1/TRBV3-2	TRBJ1-6
TGTGCCAGCAGAATTGGGGAAGGGGCAGATACGCAGTATTTT	CASRIGEGADTQYF	-	-	14	TRBV9	TRBJ2-3
TGCAGCGTTGGAACAGGGGAGATTTACGAGCAGTACTTC	CSVGTGEIYEQYF	TRBD1	-	13	TRBV29-1	TRBJ2-7
TGTGCCAGCAGCTTTAAGCAGGGGGCGCGGGGAAACACCATATATTTT	CASSFKQGARGNTIYF	TRBD1	-	16	TRBV7-8	TRBJ1-3
TGTGCCAGCAGCCCCGGCGGGGGCCGAGAGACCCAGTACTTC	CASSPGGGRETQYF	-	-	14	TRBV11-2	TRBJ2-5